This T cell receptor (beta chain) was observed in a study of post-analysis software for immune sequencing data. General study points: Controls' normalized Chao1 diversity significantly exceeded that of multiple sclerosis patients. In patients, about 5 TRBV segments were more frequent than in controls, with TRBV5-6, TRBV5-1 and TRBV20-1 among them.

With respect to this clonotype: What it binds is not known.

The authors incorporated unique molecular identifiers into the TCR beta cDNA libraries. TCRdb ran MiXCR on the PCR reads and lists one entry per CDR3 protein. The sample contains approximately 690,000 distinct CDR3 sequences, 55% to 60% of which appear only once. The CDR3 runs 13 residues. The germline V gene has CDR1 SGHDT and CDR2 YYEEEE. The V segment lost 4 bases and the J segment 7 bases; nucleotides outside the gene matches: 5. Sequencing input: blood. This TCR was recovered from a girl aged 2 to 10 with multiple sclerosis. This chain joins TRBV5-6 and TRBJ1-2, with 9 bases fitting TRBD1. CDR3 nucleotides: TGTGCCAGCAGCGAGGGACAGGGTTTTGGCTACACCTTC. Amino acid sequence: CASSEGQGFGYTF.